This TCR beta chain derives from a study of long-term antiretroviral therapy in people with HIV (dated by TCRdb to between 2021 and 2022). Looking at the study overall: Collection of the earliest samples took place about a decade ahead of the 2015 WHO recommendation for immediate ART, at a time when ART was typically delayed until CD4 counts fell. A retrospective serial study tested whether changes in peripheral blood TRB repertoire composition and diversity were associated with ART initiation and durable HIV suppression. The cohort contributed 150 to 200 cryopreserved PBMC samples from 30 adults with confirmed HIV infection, collected serially over a mean of around 6 years (range 1-12). About 35% of the 30 participants with HIV were female. Test extractions of a monoclonal T-cell line alongside approximately 34 polyclonal samples showed no cross-contamination during QIAcube processing.

The immunoSEQ hsTCRB v3.0 assay was used at survey level resolution for TRB variable region sequencing. TRB sequencing targeted a depth of about 40,000-50,000 T-cell genomes per sample. TRB libraries were pooled and sequenced on an Illumina MiSeq using a v3 150-cycle kit. On the authors' methods: Analysis of repertoires was carried out in R inside a reproducible Nextflow workflow spanning QC, data transformation and analysis. LymphoSeq2, an R package for AIRR-Seq data exploration, was used to implement custom analyses. A handful of samples that yielded fewer than 5000 total TRB sequences were excluded, so that about 200 HIV repertoires were analyzed. Of the approximately 190 retained HIV repertoires, almost 60 were collected before and around 130 after ART initiation. Repertoires were downsampled to 5000 TRB nucleotide sequences, with summary statistics averaged over 100 downsampling iterations. TRB sequences were retained for analysis only if CDR3 regions of at least seven amino acids were present. Diversity was measured with a Shannon entropy-derived clonality score and the Gini coefficient. In repertoire networks, the top 5000 CDR3 amino acid sequences were linked whenever an edit distance of one separated two sequences. For TRB CDR3 amino acid sequences, antigen specificity groups and MHC restriction were predicted with GLIPH2. To flag known associations with CMV, EBV, HIV or tissue antigens, CDR3 amino acid sequences were compared against VDJdb and McPAS-TCR. Pre-ART, post-ART and control groups were compared with Wilcoxon signed-rank tests and Holm-Bonferroni correction. As stored in TCRdb, this immuneACCESS dataset retains in-frame rearrangements with V and J assigned. A fraction of the clones does not appear; measured against another copy, unresolved V genes explain less than half of the discrepancy, and the remainder lacks a known reason. V, J and clone size were drawn from that table, and D and trimming were deduced from the DNA. This sample gives about 25,000 clones in total; 88% of them show up just once. 5.3% of the sample is taken by the ten largest.

Germline trimming amounts to 0 bases on V and 2 bases on J, with 1 as the count of junction bases outside the gene matches. Counted from cysteine to phenylalanine, this CDR3 has 14 amino acids. Only the CDR3 region is kept as DNA, spanning 42 bases read in frame from base 1. The germline V gene supplies CDR1 SGDLS and CDR2 YYNGEE. Inclusion was restricted to participants for whom at least one PBMC sample before ART initiation and at least two post-ART samples were available. All participants with HIV were treated in the United States of America. Before DNA extraction, cryopreserved samples of roughly 1-10 million PBMC were thawed and washed. At the time of the earliest PBMC sample, participants with HIV were aged between about 20 and 54 years. Per participant, PBMC samples came from 1-4 timepoints prior to ART initiation and 2-8 timepoints following ART initiation, for a median of 7 samples. Serial HIV viral load, CD4+ T-cell count, ART history and demographic data were obtained for every participant. Genomic DNA was extracted from unsorted PBMC with a Qiagen kit on a QIAcube, with processing performed in batches of 12 samples.

What the study reported, not specific to this receptor: Inferences about post-ART repertoire changes are limited because no data were available on ART adherence, viral resistance or therapy changes. CDR3 length ranges in HIV repertoires were narrower than in controls, and network structure suggested an antigen-experienced repertoire with only a slight naive shift after ART. Unsorted PBMC were profiled instead of sorted CD4+ and CD8+ T cells because pre-ART samples had limited cell numbers. Since PBMC availability was limited, sequencing covered only the TCR beta chain, with no alpha chain pairing. Starting ART was linked to a significant rise in TRB diversity, yet even after long-term ART the diversity remained significantly lower than in transplant donor controls. The samples span the years 2004 to 2017, and the ART regimens used may be less effective than current regimens. Expanded TRB clones identified before ART initiation dominated the repertoire across all time points, though the dominance fluctuated and decreased in many PLHIV after ART.

As for this clone: Its antigen target is currently unknown. No clone much larger than this one lies a single base away; base qualities are absent.

The sequence came from a man aged 25 to 40 with HIV. Sequenced material: unsorted PBMCs, taken around 4.5 years after starting antiretroviral therapy. The rearrangement combines TRBV9 with TRBJ2-5, and 7 junctional nucleotides match TRBD1. The CDR3 reads CASSVGQGQETQYF. Read as DNA, the sequence is TGTGCCAGCAGCGTAGGACAGGGACAAGAGACCCAGTACTTC.